Following are 10 T cell receptor beta chains from one sample sequenced in a study of blood T cells in healthy people across ages. Together with a sample-barcoded 5' primer, a J-beta primer mix was included in a second PCR lasting about 7 to 11 cycles. TCRdb reprocessed the 5' RACE reads with MiXCR, giving one entry per CDR3 protein. This table holds about 1 million distinct CDR3 sequences, under 55% found once. Source material: blood. All receptors derive from a woman aged 60-75 years in good health.

The gene calls are TRBV27 and TRBJ2-3, with 8 bases identical to TRBD1. The junction had 9 bases not matched to a gene; V was cut back by 4 bases and J by 3 bases. The length of the CDR3 is 16 residues. From germline, CDR1 is MNHEY and CDR2 SMNVEV (reference sequence). CDR3 sequence reads: CASSSRQGQRTDTQYF. The CDR3, as DNA: TGTGCCAGCAGTTCACGACAGGGGCAAAGGACAGATACGCAGTATTTT.

This clonotype was picked up a small number of times. The V call is TRBV6-5, the J call TRBJ1-6; D is perhaps TRBD1 (5 bases). CDR1 is MNHEY, CDR2 SVGAGI, per germline. V was trimmed by 6 bases and J by 9 bases, leaving 15 bases between them. The CDR3 has 14 residues. The CDR3 coding sequence is TGTGCCAGCAGCAATATGGTGGGGCGTTCACCCCTCCACTTT. This translates into CASSNMVGRSPLHF.

The chain couples TRBV11-2 to TRBJ2-6; 8 bases are shared with TRBD1. The CDR3 loop spans 17 amino acids. The V segment lost 1 base and the J segment 2 bases; nucleotides outside the gene matches: 4. CDR1 is SGHAT, CDR2 FQNNGV, per germline. CDR3 region: CASSLVLDRAGANVLTF. CDR3 sequence (DNA): TGTGCCAGCAGCTTAGTCCTGGACAGGGCTGGGGCCAACGTCCTGACTTTC. The variable domain in full, with the rest retrieved from reference TRBV11-2 and TRBJ2-6, is EAGVAQSPRYKIIEKRQSVAFWCNPISGHATLYWYQQILGQGPKLLIQFQNNGVVDDSQLPKDRFSAERLKGVDSTLKIQPAKLEDSAVYLCASSLVLDRAGANVLTFGAGSRLTVL.

There are a few counts of this clonotype. The rearrangement links TRBV20-1 to TRBJ1-2, with 9 bases lining up with TRBD1. J gave up 8 bases and V 5 bases, and 12 bases lay outside the gene matches. This CDR3 region has 14 residues. Germline values: CDR1 DFQATT, CDR2 SNEGSKA (reference sequence). As DNA, the CDR3 is TGCAGTGCTCTACGGCGGGACAGGGTGGAAGGCTACACCTTC. Translation: CSALRRDRVEGYTF.

This chain links TRBV5-1 with TRBJ2-1; D is unclear. Germline CDR1 reads SGHRS; CDR2 reads YFSETQ. This CDR3 is 15 amino acids long. Trimming removed 1 base from V and 7 bases from J, with 15 bases in between. CDR3 sequence reads: CASSLRLSGGNEQFF. The CDR3, as DNA: TGCGCCAGCAGCTTGAGGCTTAGTGGCGGTAATGAGCAGTTCTTC. Filled out from reference TRBV5-1 and TRBJ2-1, the complete variable domain reads KAGVTQTPRYLIKTRGQQVTLSCSPISGHRSVSWYQQTPGQGLQFLFEYFSETQRNKGNFPGRFSGRQFSNSRSEMNVSTLELGDSALYLCASSLRLSGGNEQFFGPGTRLTVL.

The CDR3 bases are TGCAGTGCCGCCGTTTTGGCCTCGTACAATGAGCAGTACTTC. Residues: CSAAVLASYNEQYF. This rearrangement joins TRBV20-1 to TRBJ2-7; D call uncertain. Germline V gene lookup returns CDR1 DFQATT and CDR2 SNEGSKA (reference sequence). The CDR3 contains 14 residues. V was cut by 6 bases and J by 7 bases, with 22 bases left in between.

The gene calls are TRBV4-1 and TRBJ1-2; 8 nucleotides match TRBD1. V lost 0 bases, J lost 5 bases, and 5 bases stayed unmatched. The length of the CDR3 is 15 residues. Germline V gene lookup returns CDR1 MGHRA and CDR2 YSYEKL. The CDR3 coding sequence is TGCGCCAGCAGCCAAGAGCCGGGACAGGTTTATGGCTACACCTTC. Translating it yields CASSQEPGQVYGYTF.

This clonotype was seen a few times. V and J are TRBV27 and TRBJ2-1; D not resolved. Per the germline V gene, CDR1 is MNHEY and CDR2 is SMNVEV (reference sequence). Trimming took off 6 bases at V and 0 bases at J, with 12 bases between the two ends. CDR3 length: 15 residues. The CDR3 DNA reads TGTGCCAGCAGGTGGTCAGCTAGCTCCTACAATGAGCAGTTCTTC. Translation: CASRWSASSYNEQFF.

The chain is built from TRBV13 and TRBJ2-6; D is unresolved. Per the germline V gene, CDR1 is PRHDT and CDR2 is FYEKMQ (reference sequence). Trimming stripped 4 bases from V and 0 bases from J, with 10 bases between. The CDR3 spans 16 residues. CDR3 coding DNA: TGTGCCAGCAGCTCCAGATCCTCCTCTGGGGCCAACGTCCTGACTTTC. Its translation is CASSSRSSSGANVLTF.

The chain couples TRBV29-1 to TRBJ2-1; 8 bases are shared with TRBD1. The ends lost 6 bases at V and 2 bases at J; junction bases unmatched: 6. The V gene's germline CDR1 is SQVTM and CDR2 ANQGSEA. The length of the CDR3 is 14 residues. The CDR3 coding sequence is TGCAGCGTAGCAGGGGGCGATCCCTACAATGAGCAGTTCTTC. Amino acids: CSVAGGDPYNEQFF.